This T cell receptor beta chain was sequenced for a study of shared clonotypes between healthy human individuals. Whole-study context: CD4 naive cells filled three plates per donor, CD4 memory three, CD8 naive two and CD8 memory one.

CDR3 length equals 14 residues. Germline V CDR1 and CDR2: SGHAT, FQNNGV. V lost 5 bases to trimming and J lost 4 bases; unmatched junction nucleotides: 7. This clone was seen only once. At the DNA level, this CDR3 is encoded by other sequences in the same sample as well. The naive CD8 population came from CD45RO-negative cells selected for CCR7, without terminally differentiated effector memory CD45RA+ cells. All the donors were Caucasian adults who lived in Nashville, Tennessee. A deep-level run was used for the assay. Measured with immunoSEQ multiplex PCR; TCRdb has only the in-frame clones, and not every one. The sample lists 550,000 to 650,000 clones, 95% to 97% occurring once.

Sequencing was carried out using naive CD8+ T cells sorted from blood. This TCR was sampled from a woman aged 25 to 45 in good health. This chain joins TRBV11-2 and TRBJ2-7; 8 positions agree with TRBD1. CDR3: CASSLGQGGYEQYF. The DNA of the CDR3 is TGTGCCAGCAGCCTTGGACAGGGCGGGTACGAGCAGTACTTC.